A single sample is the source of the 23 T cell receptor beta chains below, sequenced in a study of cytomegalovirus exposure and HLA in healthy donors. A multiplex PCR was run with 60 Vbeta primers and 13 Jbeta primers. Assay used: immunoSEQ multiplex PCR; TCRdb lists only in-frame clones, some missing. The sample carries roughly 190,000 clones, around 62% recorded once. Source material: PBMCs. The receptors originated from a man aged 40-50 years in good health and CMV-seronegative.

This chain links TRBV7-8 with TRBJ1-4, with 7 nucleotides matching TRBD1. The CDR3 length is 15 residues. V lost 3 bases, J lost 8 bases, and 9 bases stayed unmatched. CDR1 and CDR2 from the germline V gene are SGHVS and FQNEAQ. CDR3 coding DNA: TGTGCCAGCAGCTTGACAGGGACTCTGGCCGAAAAACTGTTTTTT. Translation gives CASSLTGTLAEKLFF.

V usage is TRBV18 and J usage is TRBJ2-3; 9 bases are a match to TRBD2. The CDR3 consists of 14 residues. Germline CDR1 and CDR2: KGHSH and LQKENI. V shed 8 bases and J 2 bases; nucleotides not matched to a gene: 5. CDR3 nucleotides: TGTGCCAGCAGCGAGCGGGAGGACACAGATACGCAGTATTTT. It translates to CASSEREDTDTQYF.

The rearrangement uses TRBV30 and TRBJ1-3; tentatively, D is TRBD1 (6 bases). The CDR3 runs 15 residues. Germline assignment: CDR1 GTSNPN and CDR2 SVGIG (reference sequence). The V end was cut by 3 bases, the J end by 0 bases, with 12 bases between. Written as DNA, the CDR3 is TGTGCCTGGAGATCAGGGGCCTACTCTGGAAACACCATATATTTT. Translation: CAWRSGAYSGNTIYF. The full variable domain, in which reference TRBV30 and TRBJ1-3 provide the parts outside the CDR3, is SQTIHQWPATLVQPVGSPLSLECTVEGTSNPNLYWYRQAAGRGLQLLFYSVGIGQISSEVPQNLSASRPQDRQFILSSKKLLLSDSGFYLCAWRSGAYSGNTIYFGEGSWLTVV.

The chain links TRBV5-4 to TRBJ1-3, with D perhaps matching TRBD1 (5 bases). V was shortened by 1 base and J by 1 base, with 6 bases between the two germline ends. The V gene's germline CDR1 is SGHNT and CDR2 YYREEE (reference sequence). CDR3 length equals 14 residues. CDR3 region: CASSLKGSGNTIYF. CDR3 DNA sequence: TGTGCCAGCAGCTTGAAGGGGTCTGGAAACACCATATATTTT.

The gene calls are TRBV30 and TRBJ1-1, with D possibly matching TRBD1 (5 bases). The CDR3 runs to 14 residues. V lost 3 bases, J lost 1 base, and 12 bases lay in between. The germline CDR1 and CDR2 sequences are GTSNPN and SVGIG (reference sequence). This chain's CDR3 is CAWSGGLENTEAFF. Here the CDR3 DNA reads TGTGCCTGGAGCGGGGGTCTTGAGAACACTGAAGCTTTCTTT.

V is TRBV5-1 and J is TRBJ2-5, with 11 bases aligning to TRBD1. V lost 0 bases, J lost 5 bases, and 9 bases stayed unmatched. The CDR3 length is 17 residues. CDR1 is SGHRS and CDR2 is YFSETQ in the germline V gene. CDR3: CASSLGTGGFVGETQYF. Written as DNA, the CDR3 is TGCGCCAGCAGCTTGGGGACAGGGGGCTTTGTCGGCGAGACCCAGTACTTC.

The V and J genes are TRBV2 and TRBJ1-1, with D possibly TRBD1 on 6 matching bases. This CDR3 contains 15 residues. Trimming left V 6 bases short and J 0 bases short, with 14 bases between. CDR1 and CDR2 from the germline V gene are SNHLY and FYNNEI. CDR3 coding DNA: TGTGCCAGCAGCCAATACAGGGCGATGAACACTGAAGCTTTCTTT. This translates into CASSQYRAMNTEAFF.

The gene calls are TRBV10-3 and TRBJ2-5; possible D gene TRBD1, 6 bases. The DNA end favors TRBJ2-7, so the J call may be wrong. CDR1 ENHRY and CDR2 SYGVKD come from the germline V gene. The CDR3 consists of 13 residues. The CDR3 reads CAIAQGNLYEQYF. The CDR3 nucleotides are TGTGCCATCGCACAGGGTAACCTCTACGAGCAGTACTTC.

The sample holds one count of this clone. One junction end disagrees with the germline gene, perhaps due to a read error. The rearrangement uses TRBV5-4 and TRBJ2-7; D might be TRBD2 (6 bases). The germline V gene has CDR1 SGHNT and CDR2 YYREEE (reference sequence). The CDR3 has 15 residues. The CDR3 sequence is CARSFGSYLLHEQYF. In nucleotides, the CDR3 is TGTGCCAGAAGCTTCGGGAGCTACCTCCTCCACGAGCAGTACTTC.

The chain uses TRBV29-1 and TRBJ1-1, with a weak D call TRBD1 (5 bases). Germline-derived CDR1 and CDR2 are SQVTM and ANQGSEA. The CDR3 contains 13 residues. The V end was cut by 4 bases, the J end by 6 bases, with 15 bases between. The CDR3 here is CSVGPGFTAEAFF. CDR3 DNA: TGCAGCGTTGGTCCAGGGTTCACTGCTGAAGCTTTCTTT.

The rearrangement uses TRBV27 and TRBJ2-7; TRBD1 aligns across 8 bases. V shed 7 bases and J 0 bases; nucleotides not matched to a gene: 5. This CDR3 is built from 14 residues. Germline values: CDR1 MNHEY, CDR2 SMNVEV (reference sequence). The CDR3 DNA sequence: TGTGCCAGCACCGCGGACAGGGACTCCTACGAGCAGTACTTC. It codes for CASTADRDSYEQYF.

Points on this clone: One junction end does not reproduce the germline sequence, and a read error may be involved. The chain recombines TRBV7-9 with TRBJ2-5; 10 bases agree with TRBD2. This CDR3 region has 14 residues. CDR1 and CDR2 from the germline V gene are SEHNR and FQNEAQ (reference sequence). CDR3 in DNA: TGTTCCAGCAGCCCGGGACTAGCGCTTAAGACCCAGTACTTC. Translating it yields CSSSPGLALKTQYF. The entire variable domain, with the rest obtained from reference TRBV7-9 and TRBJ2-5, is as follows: DTGVSQNPRHKITKRGQNVTFRCDPISEHNRLYWYRQTLGQGPEFLTYFQNEAQLEKSRLLSDRFSAERPKGSFSTLEIQRTEQGDSAMYLCSSSPGLALKTQYFGPGTRLLVL.

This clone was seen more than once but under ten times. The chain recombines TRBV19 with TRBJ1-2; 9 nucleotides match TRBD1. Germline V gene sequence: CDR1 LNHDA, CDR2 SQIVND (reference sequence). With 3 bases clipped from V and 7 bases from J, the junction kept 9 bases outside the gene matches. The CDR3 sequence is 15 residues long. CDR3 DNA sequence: TGTGCCAGTAGTATCTTGACCGACAGGGGGACTGGCTACACCTTC. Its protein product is CASSILTDRGTGYTF.

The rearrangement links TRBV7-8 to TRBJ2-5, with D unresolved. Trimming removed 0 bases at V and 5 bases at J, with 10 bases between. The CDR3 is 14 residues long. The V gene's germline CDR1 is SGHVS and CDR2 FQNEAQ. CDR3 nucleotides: TGTGCCAGCAGCTTAGCTCCCTCGAGGGAGACCCAGTACTTC. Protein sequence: CASSLAPSRETQYF.

In nucleotides, the CDR3 is TGTGCCAGTAGTACCGGACAGGGGGCTAATGAGCAGTTCTTC. Its protein product is CASSTGQGANEQFF. The chain couples TRBV19 to TRBJ2-1; 11 positions agree with TRBD1. With V trimmed by 4 bases and J by 7 bases, 3 bases remained unmatched. CDR1 and CDR2 (germline): LNHDA, SQIVND (reference sequence). The CDR3 spans 14 residues. The variable domain in full, with the rest retrieved from reference TRBV19 and TRBJ2-1, is DGGITQSPKYLFRKEGQNVTLSCEQNLNHDAMYWYRQDPGQGLRLIYYSQIVNDFQKGDIAEGYSVSREKKESFPLTVTSAQKNPTAFYLCASSTGQGANEQFFGPGTRLTVL.

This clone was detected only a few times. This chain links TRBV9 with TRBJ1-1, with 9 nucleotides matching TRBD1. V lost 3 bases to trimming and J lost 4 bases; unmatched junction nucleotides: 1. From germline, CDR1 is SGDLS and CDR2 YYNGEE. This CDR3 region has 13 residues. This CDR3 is CASSADRGTEAFF. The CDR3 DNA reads TGTGCCAGCAGCGCGGACAGGGGCACTGAAGCTTTCTTT.

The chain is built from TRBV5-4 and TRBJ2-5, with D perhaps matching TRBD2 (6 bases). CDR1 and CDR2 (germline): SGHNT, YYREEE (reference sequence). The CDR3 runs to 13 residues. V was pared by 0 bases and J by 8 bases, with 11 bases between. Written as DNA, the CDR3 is TGTGCCAGCAGCTTGGCCTCTGGGACTACCCAGTACTTC. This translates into CASSLASGTTQYF.

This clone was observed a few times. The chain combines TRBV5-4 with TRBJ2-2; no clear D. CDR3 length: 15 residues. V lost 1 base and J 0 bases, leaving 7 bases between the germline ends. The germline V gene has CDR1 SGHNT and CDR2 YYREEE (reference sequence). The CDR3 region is CASSLSQANTGELFF. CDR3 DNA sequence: TGTGCCAGCAGCTTGAGCCAGGCGAACACCGGGGAGCTGTTTTTT.

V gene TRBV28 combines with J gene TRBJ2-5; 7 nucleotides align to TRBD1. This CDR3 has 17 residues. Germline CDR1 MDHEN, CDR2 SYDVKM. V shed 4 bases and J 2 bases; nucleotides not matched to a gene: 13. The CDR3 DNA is TGTGCCAGCAGTTCCGCTAGGCTAGGGACAGTTCAAGAGACCCAGTACTTC. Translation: CASSSARLGTVQETQYF.

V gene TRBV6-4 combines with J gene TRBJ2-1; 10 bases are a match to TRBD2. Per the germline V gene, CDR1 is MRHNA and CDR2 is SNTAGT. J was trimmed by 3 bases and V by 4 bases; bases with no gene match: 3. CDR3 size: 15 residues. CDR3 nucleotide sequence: TGTGCCAGCAGTGGCGGACTAGCGGACTACAATGAGCAGTTCTTC. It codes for CASSGGLADYNEQFF.

CDR3: CASSWAGRAGELFF. The CDR3 nucleotides are TGCGCCAGCAGCTGGGCAGGGAGGGCCGGGGAGCTGTTTTTT. This chain uses TRBV5-1 with TRBJ2-2; 7 bases line up with TRBD2. This CDR3 is 14 amino acids long. CDR1 SGHRS and CDR2 YFSETQ come from the germline V gene. Unmatched junction bases numbered 5, after V lost 3 bases and J lost 6 bases. The full variable domain, rest sourced from reference TRBV5-1 and TRBJ2-2, is KAGVTQTPRYLIKTRGQQVTLSCSPISGHRSVSWYQQTPGQGLQFLFEYFSETQRNKGNFPGRFSGRQFSNSRSEMNVSTLELGDSALYLCASSWAGRAGELFFGEGSRLTVL.

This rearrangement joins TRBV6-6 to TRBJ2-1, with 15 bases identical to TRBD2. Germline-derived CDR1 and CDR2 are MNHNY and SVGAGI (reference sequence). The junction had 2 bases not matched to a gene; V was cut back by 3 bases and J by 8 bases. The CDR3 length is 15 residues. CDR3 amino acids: CASSYRTSGGDEQFF. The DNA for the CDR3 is TGTGCCAGCAGTTATAGGACTAGCGGGGGGGATGAGCAGTTCTTC.

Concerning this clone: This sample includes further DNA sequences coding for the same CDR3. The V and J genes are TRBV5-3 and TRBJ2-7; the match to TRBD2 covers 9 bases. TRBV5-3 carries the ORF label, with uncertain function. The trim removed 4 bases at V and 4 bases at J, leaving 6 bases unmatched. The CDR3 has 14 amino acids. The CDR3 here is CARSQGLAWYEQYF. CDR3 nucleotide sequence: TGTGCCAGAAGCCAAGGACTAGCGTGGTACGAGCAGTACTTC.